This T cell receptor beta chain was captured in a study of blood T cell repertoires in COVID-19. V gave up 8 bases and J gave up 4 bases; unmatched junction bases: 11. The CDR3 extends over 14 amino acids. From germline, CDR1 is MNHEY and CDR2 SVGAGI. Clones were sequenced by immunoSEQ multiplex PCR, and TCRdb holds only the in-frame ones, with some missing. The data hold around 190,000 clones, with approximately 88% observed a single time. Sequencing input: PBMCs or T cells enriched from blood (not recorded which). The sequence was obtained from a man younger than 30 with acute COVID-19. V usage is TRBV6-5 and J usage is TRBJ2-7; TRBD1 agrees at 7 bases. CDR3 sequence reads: CASRTGSPAYEQYF. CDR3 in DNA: TGTGCCAGCCGGACAGGATCCCCCGCTTACGAGCAGTACTTC.